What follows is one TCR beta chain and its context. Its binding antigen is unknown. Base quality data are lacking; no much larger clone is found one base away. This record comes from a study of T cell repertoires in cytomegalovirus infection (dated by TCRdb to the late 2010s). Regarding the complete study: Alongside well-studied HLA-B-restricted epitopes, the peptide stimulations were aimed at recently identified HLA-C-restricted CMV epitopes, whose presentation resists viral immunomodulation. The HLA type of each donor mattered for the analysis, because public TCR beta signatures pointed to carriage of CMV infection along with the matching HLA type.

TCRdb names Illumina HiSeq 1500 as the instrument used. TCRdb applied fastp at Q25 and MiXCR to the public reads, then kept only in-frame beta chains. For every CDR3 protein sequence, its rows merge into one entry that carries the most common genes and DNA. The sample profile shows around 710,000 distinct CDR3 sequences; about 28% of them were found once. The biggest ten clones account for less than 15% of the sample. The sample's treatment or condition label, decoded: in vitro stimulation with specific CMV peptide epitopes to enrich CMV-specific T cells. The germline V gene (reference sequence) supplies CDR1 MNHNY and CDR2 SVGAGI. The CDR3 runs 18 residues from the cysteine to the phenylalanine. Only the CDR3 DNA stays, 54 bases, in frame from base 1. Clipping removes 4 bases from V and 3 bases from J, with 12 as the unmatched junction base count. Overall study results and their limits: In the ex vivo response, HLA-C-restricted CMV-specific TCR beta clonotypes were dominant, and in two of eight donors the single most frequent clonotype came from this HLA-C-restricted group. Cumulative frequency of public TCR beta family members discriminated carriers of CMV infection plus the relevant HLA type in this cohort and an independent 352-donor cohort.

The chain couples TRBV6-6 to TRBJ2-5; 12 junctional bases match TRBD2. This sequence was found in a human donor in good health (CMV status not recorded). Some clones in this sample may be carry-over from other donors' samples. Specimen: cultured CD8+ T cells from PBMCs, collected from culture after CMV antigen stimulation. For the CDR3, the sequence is CASSFNTLTSGGKETQYF. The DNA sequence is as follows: TGTGCCAGCAGTTTTAATACGCTGACTAGCGGGGGAAAAGAGACCCAGTACTTC.